At least ten counts were recorded for the clone carrying this TCR beta chain. The CDR3 spans 13 residues. J was trimmed by 11 bases and V by 0 bases; bases with no gene match: 9. Germline CDR1 is DFQATT and CDR2 is SNEGSKA (reference sequence). Assembly of TCR beta libraries relied on iRepertoire HTBI primers together with Arm-PCR of CDR3 regions. MiXCR, run by TCRdb on the multiplex PCR reads, gives a single entry per CDR3 protein. The sample has 300,000 to 400,000 distinct CDR3 sequences; about 19% are singletons. The sample originates from a study of regulatory T cells in long-lasting Graves disease. Time point noted: persistent/refractory GD, antithyroid drugs over 5 years with positive TRAb. The TCR library was made from RNA extracted from PBMCs.

The gene calls are TRBV20-1 and TRBJ1-1; 7 nucleotides line up with TRBD1. This clonotype was sampled from a female donor with Graves disease. The sequencing used peripheral blood mononuclear cells (PBMCs), collected when the disease was refractory, from a patient treated with antithyroid drugs. CDR3: CSARDRLGRGAFF. CDR3 in DNA: TGCAGTGCTAGAGATCGTCTGGGCAGGGGGGCTTTCTTT.